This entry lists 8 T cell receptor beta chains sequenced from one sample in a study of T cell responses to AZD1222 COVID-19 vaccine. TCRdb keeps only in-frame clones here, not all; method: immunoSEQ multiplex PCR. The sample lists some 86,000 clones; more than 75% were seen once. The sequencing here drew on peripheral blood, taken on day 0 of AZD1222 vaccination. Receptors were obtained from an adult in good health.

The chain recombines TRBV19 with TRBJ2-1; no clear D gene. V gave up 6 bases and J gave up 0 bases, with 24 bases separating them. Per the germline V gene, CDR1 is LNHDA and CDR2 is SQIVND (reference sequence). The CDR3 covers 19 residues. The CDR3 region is CASSEFGFGRIGSYNEQFF. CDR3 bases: TGTGCCAGTAGCGAATTTGGGTTTGGGCGGATTGGCTCCTACAATGAGCAGTTCTTC.

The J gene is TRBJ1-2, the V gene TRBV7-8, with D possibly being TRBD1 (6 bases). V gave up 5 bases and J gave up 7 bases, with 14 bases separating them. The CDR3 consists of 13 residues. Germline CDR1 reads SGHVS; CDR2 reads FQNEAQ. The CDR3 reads CASSLDRPFGYTF. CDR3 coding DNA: TGTGCCAGCAGCCTAGACAGGCCATTTGGCTACACCTTC. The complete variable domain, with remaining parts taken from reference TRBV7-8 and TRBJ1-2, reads GAGVSQSPRYKVAKRGQDVALRCDPISGHVSLFWYQQALGQGPEFLTYFQNEAQLDKSGLPSDRFFAERPEGSVSTLKIQRTQQEDSAVYLCASSLDRPFGYTFGSGTRLTVV.

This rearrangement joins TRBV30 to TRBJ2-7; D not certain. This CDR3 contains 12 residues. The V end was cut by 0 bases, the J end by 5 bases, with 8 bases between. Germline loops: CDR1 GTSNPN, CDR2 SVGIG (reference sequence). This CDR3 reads CAWSVLSNEQYF. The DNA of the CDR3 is TGTGCCTGGAGTGTACTATCCAACGAGCAGTACTTC. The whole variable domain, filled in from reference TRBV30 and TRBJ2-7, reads SQTIHQWPATLVQPVGSPLSLECTVEGTSNPNLYWYRQAAGRGLQLLFYSVGIGQISSEVPQNLSASRPQDRQFILSSKKLLLSDSGFYLCAWSVLSNEQYFGPGTRLTVT.

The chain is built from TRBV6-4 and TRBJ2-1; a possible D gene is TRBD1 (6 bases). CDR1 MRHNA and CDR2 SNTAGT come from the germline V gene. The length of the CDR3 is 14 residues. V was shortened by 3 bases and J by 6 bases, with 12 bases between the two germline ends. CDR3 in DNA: TGTGCCAGCAGTGAGCAGGGGACGGGCAATGAGCAGTTCTTC. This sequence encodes CASSEQGTGNEQFF.

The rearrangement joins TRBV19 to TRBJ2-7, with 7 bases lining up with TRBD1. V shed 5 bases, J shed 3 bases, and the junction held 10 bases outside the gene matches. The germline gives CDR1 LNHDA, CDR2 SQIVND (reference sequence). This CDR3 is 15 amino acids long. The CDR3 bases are TGTGCCAGTAGTCCCTCGGGACAGTACCGCTACGAGCAGTACTTC. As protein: CASSPSGQYRYEQYF.

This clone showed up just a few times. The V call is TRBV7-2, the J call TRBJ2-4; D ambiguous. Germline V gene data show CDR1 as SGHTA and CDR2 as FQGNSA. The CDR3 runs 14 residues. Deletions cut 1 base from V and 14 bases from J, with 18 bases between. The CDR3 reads CASSLDRYPVPKYF. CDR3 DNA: TGTGCCAGCAGCTTAGACCGGTACCCGGTACCGAAGTACTTC.

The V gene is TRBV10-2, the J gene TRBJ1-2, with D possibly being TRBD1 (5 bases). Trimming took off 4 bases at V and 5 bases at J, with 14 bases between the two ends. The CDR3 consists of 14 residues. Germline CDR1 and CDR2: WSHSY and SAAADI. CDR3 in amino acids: CASSASGTEYGYTF. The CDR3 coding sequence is TGCGCCAGCAGTGCCTCCGGGACGGAATATGGCTACACCTTC.

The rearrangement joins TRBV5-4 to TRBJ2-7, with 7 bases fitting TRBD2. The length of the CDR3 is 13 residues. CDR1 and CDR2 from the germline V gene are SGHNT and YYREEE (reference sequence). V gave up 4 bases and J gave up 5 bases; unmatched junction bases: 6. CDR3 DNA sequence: TGTGCCAGCAGCCCGGGGGAGGGGAACGAGCAGTACTTC. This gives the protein CASSPGEGNEQYF.